The 13 T cell receptor beta chains in this list originate from one sample, sequenced in a study of T cells in Graves' hyperthyroidism and ophthalmopathy. Amplified regions were TCR beta CDR3 sequences from RNA transcripts. With the HTBI primer set, the TCR CDR3 went through a first round of RT-PCR. TCRdb reanalysed the multiplex PCR reads using MiXCR and keeps one entry per CDR3 protein. The sample records under 350,000 distinct CDR3 sequences, around a fifth being singletons. What was sequenced was blood. The receptors come from a woman aged 45-60 years with Graves' hyperthyroidism.

The genes are TRBV6-1 and TRBJ2-5; 9 bases fit TRBD2. V shed 7 bases and J 4 bases; nucleotides not matched to a gene: 7. The CDR3 is 14 amino acids. CDR1 MNHNS and CDR2 SASEGT come from the germline V gene. Here the CDR3 reads CASTGGGARETQYF. The DNA of the CDR3 is TGTGCCAGCACGGGCGGGGGGGCGAGAGAGACCCAGTACTTC.

Many counts were recorded for this clonotype. The chain has TRBV2 and TRBJ2-1; 10 bases line up with TRBD1. The CDR3 is 17 residues long. Looked up from germline, CDR1 is SNHLY and CDR2 is FYNNEI. Trimming at V came to 9 bases and at J to 4 bases, leaving 15 bases not matched to a gene. CDR3 coding DNA: TGTGCCAGGGAAGAGCTACCGACAGGGGGCAGATACAATGAGCAGTTCTTC. Its translation is CAREELPTGGRYNEQFF.

In this sample, this clonotype turned up many times. The chain joins TRBV20-1 to TRBJ2-2; D not certain. Trimming stripped 7 bases from V and 1 base from J, with 10 bases between. Germline CDR1 DFQATT, CDR2 SNEGSKA (reference sequence). The CDR3 totals 13 residues. The CDR3 protein is CSGEHRNTGELFF. CDR3 bases: TGCAGTGGGGAACACCGGAACACCGGGGAGCTGTTTTTT.

This clonotype was found many times. The chain carries TRBV27 and TRBJ1-5; 7 nucleotides align to TRBD1. Germline V lookup: CDR1 MNHEY, CDR2 SMNVEV (reference sequence). The CDR3 has 15 amino acids. J gave up 4 bases and V 0 bases, and 3 bases lay outside the gene matches. For the CDR3, the DNA is TGTGCCAGCAGTTTATCGGTGACAGGGAATCAGCCCCAGCATTTT. Amino acids: CASSLSVTGNQPQHF.

The sample holds a few counts of this clonotype. The V and J genes are TRBV5-1 and TRBJ1-1, with TRBD1 identical over 7 bases. V shed 4 bases and J 3 bases; nucleotides not matched to a gene: 3. This CDR3 spans 13 amino acids. Germline V lookup: CDR1 SGHRS, CDR2 YFSETQ. The CDR3 region has the DNA TGCGCCAGCAGCGTGACAGGGTACACTGAAGCTTTCTTT. Protein product: CASSVTGYTEAFF.

This clonotype was seen only a few times. The gene calls are TRBV5-1 and TRBJ1-6, with 11 bases aligning to TRBD1. The CDR3 extends over 16 amino acids. The V gene end was trimmed by 8 bases and the J gene end by 3 bases; junction bases not matched to a gene: 7. Germline assignment: CDR1 SGHRS and CDR2 YFSETQ. CDR3 sequence: CASFTGTGGYNSPLHF. CDR3 DNA: TGCGCCAGTTTCACCGGGACAGGGGGCTATAATTCACCCCTCCACTTT.

This clonotype was found many times. The chain carries TRBV7-8 and TRBJ2-1; 9 bases map to TRBD2. Germline loops: CDR1 SGHVS, CDR2 FQNEAQ. The CDR3 spans 18 residues. J gave up 4 bases and V 2 bases, and 12 bases lay outside the gene matches. The CDR3 sequence: CASSLPRLAAPRYNEQFF. CDR3 sequence (DNA): TGTGCCAGCAGCTTACCAAGACTAGCGGCACCAAGATACAATGAGCAGTTCTTC.

This chain connects TRBV4-1 to TRBJ1-2, with 8 bases that match TRBD1. V was clipped by 0 bases and J by 7 bases; unmatched bases: 4. The CDR3 runs 14 residues. Per the germline V gene, CDR1 is MGHRA and CDR2 is YSYEKL. The CDR3 nucleotides are TGCGCCAGCAGCCAAGAAGACAGGGGTGGTGGCTACACCTTC. This sequence encodes CASSQEDRGGGYTF.

This clonotype was seen many times. The CDR3 DNA sequence: TGTGCCAGCAGCGTAGGAGGAGGGGTACGGTACAGCGAGCAGTACTTC. Residues: CASSVGGGVRYSEQYF. This sequence joins TRBV9 and TRBJ2-7, with TRBD2 as a possible D gene (6 bases). V lost 0 bases to trimming and J lost 6 bases, with 19 bases between them. Germline CDR1 reads SGDLS; CDR2 reads YYNGEE. The CDR3 runs to 16 residues. The whole variable domain, remainder taken from reference TRBV9 and TRBJ2-7, is DSGVTQTPKHLITATGQRVTLRCSPRSGDLSVYWYQQSLDQGLQFLIQYYNGEERAKGNILERFSAQQFPDLHSELNLSSLELGDSALYFCASSVGGGVRYSEQYFGPGTRLTVT.

Ten or more counts support this clonotype. The chain combines TRBV5-4 with TRBJ1-6; no clear D gene. CDR1 and CDR2 from the germline V gene are SGHNT and YYREEE (reference sequence). This CDR3 contains 17 residues. Trimming took 3 bases from V and 1 from J, leaving 14 bases between them. CDR3 sequence (DNA): TGTGCCAGCAGCTCTGAGGGCAGGCGGTCCTATAATTCACCCCTCCACTTT. Its translation is CASSSEGRRSYNSPLHF.

The rearrangement uses TRBV2 and TRBJ2-1; 9 bases line up with TRBD2. CDR1 is SNHLY, CDR2 FYNNEI, per germline. CDR3 size: 15 residues. The V and J ends lost 7 bases and 2 bases, in that order; junction bases with no gene match: 6. The CDR3 DNA is TGTGCCAGCACCCTGACTAGCGGCACCTACAATGAGCAGTTCTTC. Protein product: CASTLTSGTYNEQFF. Full variable domain (outside the CDR3, taken from reference TRBV2 and TRBJ2-1): EPEVTQTPSHQVTQMGQEVILRCVPISNHLYFYWYRQILGQKVEFLVSFYNNEISEKSEIFDDQFSVERPDGSNFTLKIRSTKLEDSAMYFCASTLTSGTYNEQFFGPGTRLTVL.

This clonotype was observed many times. The chain uses TRBV28 and TRBJ2-3, with 8 positions matching TRBD2. This CDR3 contains 17 residues. In germline, CDR1 is MDHEN, CDR2 SYDVKM. V shed 10 bases, J shed 5 bases, and the junction held 20 bases outside the gene matches. CDR3 in DNA: TGTGCCACCGGGACTAGTCGGAGGAGGGAGCGGGGAGATACGCAGTATTTT. Translating gives CATGTSRRRERGDTQYF.

This clonotype occurred many times. The chain employs TRBV27 and TRBJ2-1, with 9 bases matching TRBD2. This CDR3 has 15 amino acids. Germline CDR1 reads MNHEY; CDR2 reads SMNVEV (reference sequence). The trim removed 5 bases at V and 4 bases at J, leaving 6 bases unmatched. The CDR3 region is CASSGQRGVYNEQFF. The DNA of the CDR3 is TGTGCCAGCAGTGGACAGCGGGGGGTATACAATGAGCAGTTCTTC.